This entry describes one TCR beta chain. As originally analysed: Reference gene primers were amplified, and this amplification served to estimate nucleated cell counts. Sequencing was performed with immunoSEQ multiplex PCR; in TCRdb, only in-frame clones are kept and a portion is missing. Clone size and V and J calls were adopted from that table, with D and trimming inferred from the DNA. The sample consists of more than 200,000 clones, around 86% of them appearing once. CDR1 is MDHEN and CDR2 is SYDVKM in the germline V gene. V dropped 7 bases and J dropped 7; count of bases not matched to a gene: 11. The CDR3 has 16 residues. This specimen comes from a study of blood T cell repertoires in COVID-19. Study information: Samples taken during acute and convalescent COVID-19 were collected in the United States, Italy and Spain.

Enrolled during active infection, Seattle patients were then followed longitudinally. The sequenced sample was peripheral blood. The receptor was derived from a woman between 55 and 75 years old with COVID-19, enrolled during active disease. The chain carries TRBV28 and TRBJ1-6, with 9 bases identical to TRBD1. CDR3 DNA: TGTGCCAGCACCACAGGGGGCGCGTTAAGGAATTCACCCCTCCACTTT. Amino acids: CASTTGGALRNSPLHF.